The 3 T cell receptor beta chains given below trace back to one sample, sequenced in a study of blood T cells in healthy people across ages. Using a J-beta primer mix together with a sample-barcoded 5' primer, a second PCR was run for roughly 6 to 11 cycles. TCRdb re-called the 5' RACE reads with MiXCR, one entry per CDR3 protein. The data contain about 1.4 million distinct CDR3 sequences, approximately 63% of them singletons. The specimen was blood. The receptors here all came from a young man in good health.

This clonotype was recorded once. The chain joins TRBV7-9 to TRBJ2-1; TRBD1 matches 8 bases. V trimming: 0 bases; J trimming: 9 bases; junction bases outside the gene matches: 7. CDR3 length: 15 residues. Germline V gene data show CDR1 as SEHNR and CDR2 as FQNEAQ (reference sequence). As DNA, the CDR3 is TGTGCCAGCAGCTTAGCCAGGGGGCGGATTGGTGAGCAGTTCTTC. This gives the protein CASSLARGRIGEQFF.

This clonotype was counted between two and nine times. This chain joins TRBV28 and TRBJ2-3, with D perhaps given as TRBD1 or TRBD2 (5 bases each). The CDR3 has 14 residues. The germline V gene encodes CDR1 MDHEN and CDR2 SYDVKM. V dropped 4 bases and J dropped 7 bases, with 15 bases sitting between them. The CDR3 is CASSSSPGPYTQYF. The CDR3, as DNA: TGTGCCAGCAGTTCATCCCCGGGACCTTATACGCAGTATTTT.

This clonotype was counted between two and nine times. This chain joins TRBV12-3 or TRBV12-4 and TRBJ2-3; 8 positions match TRBD2. V dropped 3 bases and J dropped 5; count of bases not matched to a gene: 13. This CDR3 comprises 17 residues. The CDR3, as DNA: TGTGCCAGCAGTTTGGCCCATTCGCGGGGGGAAAGAGATACGCAGTATTTT. Translation gives CASSLAHSRGERDTQYF.